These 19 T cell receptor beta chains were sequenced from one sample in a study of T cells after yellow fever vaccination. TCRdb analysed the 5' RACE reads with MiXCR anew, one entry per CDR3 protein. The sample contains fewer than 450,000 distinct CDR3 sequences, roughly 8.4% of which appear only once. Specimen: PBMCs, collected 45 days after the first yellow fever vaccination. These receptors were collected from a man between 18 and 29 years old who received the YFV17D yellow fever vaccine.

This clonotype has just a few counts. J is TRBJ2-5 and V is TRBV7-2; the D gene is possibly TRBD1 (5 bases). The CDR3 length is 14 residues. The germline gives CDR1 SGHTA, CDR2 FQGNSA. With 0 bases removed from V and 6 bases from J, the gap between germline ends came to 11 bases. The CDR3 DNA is TGTGCCAGCAGCTTAGCGAAGGGGCGAAAGACCCAGTACTTC. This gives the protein CASSLAKGRKTQYF.

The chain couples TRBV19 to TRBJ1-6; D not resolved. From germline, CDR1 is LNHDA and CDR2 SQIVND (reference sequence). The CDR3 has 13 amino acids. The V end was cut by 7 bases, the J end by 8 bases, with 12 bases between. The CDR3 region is CASNQLSDSPLHF. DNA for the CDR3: TGTGCCAGTAACCAGCTAAGCGATTCACCCCTCCACTTT.

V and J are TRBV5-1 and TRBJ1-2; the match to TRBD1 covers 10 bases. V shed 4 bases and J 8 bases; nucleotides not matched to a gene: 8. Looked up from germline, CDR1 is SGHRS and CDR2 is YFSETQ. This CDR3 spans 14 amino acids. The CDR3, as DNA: TGCGCCAGCAGCCCCGGAGGGACAGGGGTCGGCTACACCTTC. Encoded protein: CASSPGGTGVGYTF.

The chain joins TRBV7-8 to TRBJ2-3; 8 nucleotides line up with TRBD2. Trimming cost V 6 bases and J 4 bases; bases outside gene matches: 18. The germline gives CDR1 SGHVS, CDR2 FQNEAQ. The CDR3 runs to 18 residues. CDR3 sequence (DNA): TGTGCCAGCAGTTCAAGGGTTAACCGGGGGGGCGGATCAGATACGCAGTATTTT. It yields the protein CASSSRVNRGGGSDTQYF.

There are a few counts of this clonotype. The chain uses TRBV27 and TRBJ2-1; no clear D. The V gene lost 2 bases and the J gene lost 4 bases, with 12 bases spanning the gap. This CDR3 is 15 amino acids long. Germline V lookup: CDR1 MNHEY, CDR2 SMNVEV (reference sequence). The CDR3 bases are TGTGCCAGCAGTTTAGGGCAGATGGAATACAATGAGCAGTTCTTC. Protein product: CASSLGQMEYNEQFF.

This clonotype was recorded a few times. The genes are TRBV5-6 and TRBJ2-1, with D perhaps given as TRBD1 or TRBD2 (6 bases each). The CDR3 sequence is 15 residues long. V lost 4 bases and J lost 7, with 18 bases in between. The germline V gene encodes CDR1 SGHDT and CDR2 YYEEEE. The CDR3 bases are TGTGCCAGCAGCCCCCTCGGGGGCCCGGGGAATGAGCAGTTCTTC. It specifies CASSPLGGPGNEQFF.

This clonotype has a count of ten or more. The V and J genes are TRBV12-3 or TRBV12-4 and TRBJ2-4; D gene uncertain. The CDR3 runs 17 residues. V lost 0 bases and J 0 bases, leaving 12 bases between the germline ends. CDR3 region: CASSLAYGSLAKNIQYF. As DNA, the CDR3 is TGTGCCAGCAGTTTAGCGTACGGTTCATTAGCCAAAAACATTCAGTACTTC.

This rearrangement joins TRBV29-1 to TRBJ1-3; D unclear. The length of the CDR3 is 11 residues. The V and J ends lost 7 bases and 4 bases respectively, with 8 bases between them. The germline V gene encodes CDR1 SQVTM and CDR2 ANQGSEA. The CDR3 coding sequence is TGCAGCGGACGGTACGGAAACACCATATATTTT. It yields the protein CSGRYGNTIYF.

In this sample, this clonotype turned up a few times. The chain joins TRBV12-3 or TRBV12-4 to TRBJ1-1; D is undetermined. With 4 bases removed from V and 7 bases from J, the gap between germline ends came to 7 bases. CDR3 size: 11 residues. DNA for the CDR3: TGTGCCAGCAGTTGGAGCGGTGAAGCTTTCTTT. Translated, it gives CASSWSGEAFF.

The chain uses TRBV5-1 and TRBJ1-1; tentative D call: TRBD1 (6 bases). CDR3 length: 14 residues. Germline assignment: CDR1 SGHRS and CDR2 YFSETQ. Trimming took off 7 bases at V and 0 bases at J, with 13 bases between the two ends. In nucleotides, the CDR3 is TGCGCCAGCTTCCAGGACAGCATGAACACTGAAGCTTTCTTT. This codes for CASFQDSMNTEAFF.

CDR3 in DNA: TGCAGTGCGAGCCGGACAGGGGGCTATGCCAATGAGCAGTTCTTC. Translating gives CSASRTGGYANEQFF. The V gene is TRBV20-1, the J gene TRBJ2-1, with 11 bases aligning to TRBD1. After removal of 6 bases from V and 6 bases from J, the junction contained 10 bases not matched to a gene. The CDR3 spans 15 residues. Germline CDR1 DFQATT, CDR2 SNEGSKA (reference sequence).

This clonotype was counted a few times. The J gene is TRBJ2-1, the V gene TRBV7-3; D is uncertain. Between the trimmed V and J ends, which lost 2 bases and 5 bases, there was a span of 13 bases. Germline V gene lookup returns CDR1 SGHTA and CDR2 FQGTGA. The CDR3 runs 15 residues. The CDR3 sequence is CASSLYSMTNNEQFF. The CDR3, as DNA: TGTGCCAGCAGCTTATACAGCATGACGAACAATGAGCAGTTCTTC. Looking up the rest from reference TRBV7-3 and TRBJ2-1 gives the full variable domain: GAGVSQTPSNKVTEKGKYVELRCDPISGHTALYWYRQSLGQGPEFLIYFQGTGAADDSGLPNDRFFAVRPEGSVSTLKIQRTERGDSAVYLCASSLYSMTNNEQFFGPGTRLTVL.

CDR3 DNA: TGTGCCAGCAGCGTAGGCCCAGGTTTGAATGAGCAGTTCTTC. Its protein is CASSVGPGLNEQFF. The chain joins TRBV9 to TRBJ2-1; D unresolved. CDR3 size: 14 residues. V lost 0 bases and J 7 bases, leaving 11 bases between the germline ends. Germline V CDR1 and CDR2: SGDLS, YYNGEE. The full variable domain, completed using reference TRBV9 and TRBJ2-1, is DSGVTQTPKHLITATGQRVTLRCSPRSGDLSVYWYQQSLDQGLQFLIQYYNGEERAKGNILERFSAQQFPDLHSELNLSSLELGDSALYFCASSVGPGLNEQFFGPGTRLTVL.

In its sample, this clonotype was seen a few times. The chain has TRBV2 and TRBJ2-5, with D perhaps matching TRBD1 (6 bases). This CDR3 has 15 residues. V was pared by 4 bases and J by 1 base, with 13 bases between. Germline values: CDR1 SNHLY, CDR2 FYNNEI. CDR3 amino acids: CASSGLGAPQETQYF. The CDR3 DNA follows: TGTGCCAGCAGTGGTCTGGGGGCCCCCCAAGAGACCCAGTACTTC.

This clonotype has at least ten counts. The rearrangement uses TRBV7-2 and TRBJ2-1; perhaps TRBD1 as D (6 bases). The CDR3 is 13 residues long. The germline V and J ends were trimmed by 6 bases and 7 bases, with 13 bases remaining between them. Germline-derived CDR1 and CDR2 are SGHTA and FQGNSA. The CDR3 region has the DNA TGTGCCAGCAGGTGGGGGCCGCGGAATGAGCAGTTCTTC. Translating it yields CASRWGPRNEQFF.

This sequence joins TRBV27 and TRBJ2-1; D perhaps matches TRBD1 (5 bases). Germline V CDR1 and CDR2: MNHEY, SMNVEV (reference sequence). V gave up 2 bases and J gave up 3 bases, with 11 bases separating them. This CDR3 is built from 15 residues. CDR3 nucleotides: TGTGCCAGCAGTTTAGGGGCTTCAGTCTACAATGAGCAGTTCTTC. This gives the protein CASSLGASVYNEQFF.

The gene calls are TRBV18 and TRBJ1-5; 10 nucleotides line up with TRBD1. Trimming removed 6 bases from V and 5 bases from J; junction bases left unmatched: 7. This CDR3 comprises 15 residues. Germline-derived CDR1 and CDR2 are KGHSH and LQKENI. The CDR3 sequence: CASSLGQGTYQPQHF. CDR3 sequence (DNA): TGTGCCAGCTCCCTGGGACAGGGGACCTATCAGCCCCAGCATTTT. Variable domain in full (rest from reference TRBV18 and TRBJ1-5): NAGVMQNPRHLVRRRGQEARLRCSPMKGHSHVYWYRQLPEEGLKFMVYLQKENIIDESGMPKERFSAEFPKEGPSILRIQQVVRGDSAAYFCASSLGQGTYQPQHFGDGTRLSIL.

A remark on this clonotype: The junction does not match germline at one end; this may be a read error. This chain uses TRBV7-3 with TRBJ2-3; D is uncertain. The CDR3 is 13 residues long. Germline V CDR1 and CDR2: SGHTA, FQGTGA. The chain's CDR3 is CTSSFSRTDTQYF. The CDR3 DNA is TGTACCAGCAGCTTCTCACGCACAGATACGCAGTATTTT.

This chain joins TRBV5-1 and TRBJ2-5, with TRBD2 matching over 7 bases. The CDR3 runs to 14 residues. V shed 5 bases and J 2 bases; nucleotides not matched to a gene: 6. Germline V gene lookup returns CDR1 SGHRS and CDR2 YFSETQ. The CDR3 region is CASSAAGNQETQYF. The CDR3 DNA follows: TGCGCCAGCAGTGCAGCGGGGAATCAAGAGACCCAGTACTTC.